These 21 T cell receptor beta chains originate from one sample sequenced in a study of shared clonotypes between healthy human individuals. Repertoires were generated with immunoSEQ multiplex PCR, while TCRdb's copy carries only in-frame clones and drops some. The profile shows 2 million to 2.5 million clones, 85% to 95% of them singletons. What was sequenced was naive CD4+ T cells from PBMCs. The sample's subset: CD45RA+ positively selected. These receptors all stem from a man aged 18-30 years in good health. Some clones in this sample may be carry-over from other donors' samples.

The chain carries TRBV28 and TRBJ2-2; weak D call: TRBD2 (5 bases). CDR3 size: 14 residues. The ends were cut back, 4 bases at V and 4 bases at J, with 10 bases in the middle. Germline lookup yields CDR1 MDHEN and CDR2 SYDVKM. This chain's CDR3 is CASSSPGSTGELFF. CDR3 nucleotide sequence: TGTGCCAGCAGTTCGCCTGGGAGCACCGGGGAGCTGTTTTTT.

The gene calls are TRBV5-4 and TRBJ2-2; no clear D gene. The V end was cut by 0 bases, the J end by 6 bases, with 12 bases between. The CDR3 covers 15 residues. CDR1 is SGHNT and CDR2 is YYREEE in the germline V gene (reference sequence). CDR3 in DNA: TGTGCCAGCAGCTTGGCTGGAGCCGAGGCCGGGGAGCTGTTTTTT. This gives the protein CASSLAGAEAGELFF. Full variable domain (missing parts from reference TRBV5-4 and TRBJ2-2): ETGVTQSPTHLIKTRGQQVTLRCSSQSGHNTVSWYQQALGQGPQFIFQYYREEENGRGNFPPRFSGLQFPNYSSELNVNALELDDSALYLCASSLAGAEAGELFFGEGSRLTVL.

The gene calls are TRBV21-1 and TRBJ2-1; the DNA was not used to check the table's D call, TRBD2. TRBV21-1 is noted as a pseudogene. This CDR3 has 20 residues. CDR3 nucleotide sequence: TGTGCCAGCCCCAATTCGGGCGGACTAGCGGGAGTGTGTGAGTGCAATGAGCAGTTCTTC. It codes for CASPNSGGLAGVCECNEQFF.

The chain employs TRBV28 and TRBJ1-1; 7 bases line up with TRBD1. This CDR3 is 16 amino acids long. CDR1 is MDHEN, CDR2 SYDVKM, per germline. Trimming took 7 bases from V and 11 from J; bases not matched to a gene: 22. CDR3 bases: TGTGCCAGCACCCCTGGGGGACACCTGCAAGGGGGCGTGGCTTTCTTT. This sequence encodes CASTPGGHLQGGVAFF. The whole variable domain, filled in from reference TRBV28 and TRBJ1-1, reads DVKVTQSSRYLVKRTGEKVFLECVQDMDHENMFWYRQDPGLGLRLIYFSYDVKMKEKGDIPEGYSVSREKKERFSLILESASTNQTSMYLCASTPGGHLQGGVAFFGQGTRLTVV.

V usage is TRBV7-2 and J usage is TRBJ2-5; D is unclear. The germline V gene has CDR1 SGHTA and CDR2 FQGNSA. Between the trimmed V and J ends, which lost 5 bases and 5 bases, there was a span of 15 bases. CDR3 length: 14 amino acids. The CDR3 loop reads CASSQDRSGETQYF. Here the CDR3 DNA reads TGTGCCAGCAGCCAGGACCGATCCGGGGAGACCCAGTACTTC. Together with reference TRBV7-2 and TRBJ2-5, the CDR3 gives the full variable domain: GAGVSQSPSNKVTEKGKDVELRCDPISGHTALYWYRQSLGQGLEFLIYFQGNSAPDKSGLPSDRFSAERTGGSVSTLTIQRTQQEDSAVYLCASSQDRSGETQYFGPGTRLLVL.

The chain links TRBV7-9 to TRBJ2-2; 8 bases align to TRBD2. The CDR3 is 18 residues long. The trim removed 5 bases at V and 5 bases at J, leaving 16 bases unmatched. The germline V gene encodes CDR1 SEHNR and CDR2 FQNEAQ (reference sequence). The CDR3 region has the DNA TGTGCCAGCAGCAAACCCCCTGGAGCGGGGGTGGGGACCGGGGAGCTGTTTTTT. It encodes CASSKPPGAGVGTGELFF. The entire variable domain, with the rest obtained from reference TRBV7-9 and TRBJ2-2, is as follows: DTGVSQNPRHKITKRGQNVTFRCDPISEHNRLYWYRQTLGQGPEFLTYFQNEAQLEKSRLLSDRFSAERPKGSFSTLEIQRTEQGDSAMYLCASSKPPGAGVGTGELFFGEGSRLTVL.

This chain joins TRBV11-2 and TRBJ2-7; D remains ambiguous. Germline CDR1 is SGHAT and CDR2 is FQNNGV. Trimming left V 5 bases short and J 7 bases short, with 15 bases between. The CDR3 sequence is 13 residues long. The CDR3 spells CASSPGVFREQYF. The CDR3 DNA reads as TGTGCCAGCAGCCCTGGGGTCTTCAGGGAGCAGTACTTC.

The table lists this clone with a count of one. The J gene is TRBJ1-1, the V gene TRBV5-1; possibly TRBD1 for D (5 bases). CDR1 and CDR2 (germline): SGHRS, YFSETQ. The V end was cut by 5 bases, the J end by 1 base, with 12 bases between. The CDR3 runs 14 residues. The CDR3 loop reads CASRTRQRNTEAFF. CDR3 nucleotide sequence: TGCGCCAGCAGAACTAGACAGAGGAACACTGAAGCTTTCTTT.

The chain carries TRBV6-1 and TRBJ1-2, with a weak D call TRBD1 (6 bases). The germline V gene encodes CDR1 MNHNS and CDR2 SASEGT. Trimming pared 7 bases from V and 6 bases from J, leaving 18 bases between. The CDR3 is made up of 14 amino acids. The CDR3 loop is CASTRGLITDGYTF. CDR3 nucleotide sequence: TGTGCCAGCACTCGGGGGCTTATTACGGATGGCTACACCTTC.

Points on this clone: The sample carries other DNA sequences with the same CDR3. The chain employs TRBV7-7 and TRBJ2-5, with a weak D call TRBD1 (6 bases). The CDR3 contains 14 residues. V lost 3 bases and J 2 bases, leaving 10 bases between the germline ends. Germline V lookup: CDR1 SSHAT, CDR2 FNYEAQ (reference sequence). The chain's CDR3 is CASSLTGRQETQYF. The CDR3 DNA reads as TGTGCCAGCAGCTTGACAGGCCGACAAGAGACCCAGTACTTC.

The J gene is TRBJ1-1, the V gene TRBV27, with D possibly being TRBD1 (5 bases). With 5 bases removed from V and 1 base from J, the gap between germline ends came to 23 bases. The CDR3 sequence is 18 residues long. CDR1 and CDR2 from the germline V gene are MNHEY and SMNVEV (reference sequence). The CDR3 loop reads CASSLPMGQGVENTEAFF. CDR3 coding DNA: TGTGCCAGCAGTCTCCCGATGGGGCAGGGAGTTGAGAACACTGAAGCTTTCTTT.

CDR3 DNA sequence: TGTGCCAGCAGCCGTTGGGGCACCTTGGTTGAGCCCCAGCATTTT. This gives the protein CASSRWGTLVEPQHF. The V and J genes are TRBV7-2 and TRBJ1-5, with D tentatively TRBD1 (5 bases). Germline V gene sequence: CDR1 SGHTA, CDR2 FQGNSA. The ends were cut back, 5 bases at V and 8 bases at J, with 19 bases in the middle. The CDR3 has 15 residues. Complete variable domain (other parts from reference TRBV7-2 and TRBJ1-5): GAGVSQSPSNKVTEKGKDVELRCDPISGHTALYWYRQSLGQGLEFLIYFQGNSAPDKSGLPSDRFSAERTGGSVSTLTIQRTQQEDSAVYLCASSRWGTLVEPQHFGDGTRLSIL.

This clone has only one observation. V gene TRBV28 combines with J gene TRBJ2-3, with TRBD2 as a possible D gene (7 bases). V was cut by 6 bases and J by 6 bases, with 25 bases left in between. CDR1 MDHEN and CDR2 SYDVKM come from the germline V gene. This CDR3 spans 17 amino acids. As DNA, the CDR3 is TGTGCCAGCAGCTCCCCGGGGGGCCCGCCTCGGCGGGATACGCAGTATTTT. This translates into CASSSPGGPPRRDTQYF. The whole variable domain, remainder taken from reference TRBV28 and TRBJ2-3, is DVKVTQSSRYLVKRTGEKVFLECVQDMDHENMFWYRQDPGLGLRLIYFSYDVKMKEKGDIPEGYSVSREKKERFSLILESASTNQTSMYLCASSSPGGPPRRDTQYFGPGTRLTVL.

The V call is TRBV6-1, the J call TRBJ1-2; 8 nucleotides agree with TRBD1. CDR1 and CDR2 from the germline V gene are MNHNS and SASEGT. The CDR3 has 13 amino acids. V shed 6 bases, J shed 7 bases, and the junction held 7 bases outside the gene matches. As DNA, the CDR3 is TGTGCCAGCAGCCCGGGACAGGAACGTGGCTACACCTTC. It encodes CASSPGQERGYTF.

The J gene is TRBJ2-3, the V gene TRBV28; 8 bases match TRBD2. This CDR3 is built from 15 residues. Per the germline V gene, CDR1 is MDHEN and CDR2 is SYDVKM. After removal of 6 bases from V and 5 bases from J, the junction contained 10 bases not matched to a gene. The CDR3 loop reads CASSVPGLGRDTQYF. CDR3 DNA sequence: TGTGCCAGCAGCGTTCCGGGACTAGGGAGAGATACGCAGTATTTT. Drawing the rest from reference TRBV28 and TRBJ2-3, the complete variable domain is DVKVTQSSRYLVKRTGEKVFLECVQDMDHENMFWYRQDPGLGLRLIYFSYDVKMKEKGDIPEGYSVSREKKERFSLILESASTNQTSMYLCASSVPGLGRDTQYFGPGTRLTVL.

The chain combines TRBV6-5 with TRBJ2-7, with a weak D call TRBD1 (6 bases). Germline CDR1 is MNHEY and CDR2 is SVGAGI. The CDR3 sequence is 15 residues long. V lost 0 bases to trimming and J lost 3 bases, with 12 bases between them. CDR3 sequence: CASSYSATGYYEQYF. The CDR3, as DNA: TGTGCCAGCAGTTACTCCGCCACAGGGTACTACGAGCAGTACTTC.

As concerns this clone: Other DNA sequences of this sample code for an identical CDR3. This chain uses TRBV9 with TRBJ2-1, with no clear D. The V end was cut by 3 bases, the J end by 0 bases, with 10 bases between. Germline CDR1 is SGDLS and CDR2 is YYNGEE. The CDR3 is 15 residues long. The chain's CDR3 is CASSASVGSYNEQFF. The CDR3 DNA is TGTGCCAGCAGCGCCTCAGTGGGCTCCTACAATGAGCAGTTCTTC. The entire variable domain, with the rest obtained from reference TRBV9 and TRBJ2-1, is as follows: DSGVTQTPKHLITATGQRVTLRCSPRSGDLSVYWYQQSLDQGLQFLIQYYNGEERAKGNILERFSAQQFPDLHSELNLSSLELGDSALYFCASSASVGSYNEQFFGPGTRLTVL.

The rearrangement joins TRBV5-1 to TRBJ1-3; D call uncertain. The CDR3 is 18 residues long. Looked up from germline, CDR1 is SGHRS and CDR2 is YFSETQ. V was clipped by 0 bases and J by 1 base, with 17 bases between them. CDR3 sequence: CASSLGNLPSISGNTIYF. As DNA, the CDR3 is TGCGCCAGCAGCTTGGGTAATCTGCCCTCAATATCTGGAAACACCATATATTTT.

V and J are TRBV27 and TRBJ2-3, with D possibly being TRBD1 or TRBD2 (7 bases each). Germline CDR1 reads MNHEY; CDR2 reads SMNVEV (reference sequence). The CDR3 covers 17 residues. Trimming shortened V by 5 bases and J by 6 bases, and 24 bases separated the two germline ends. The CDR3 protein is CASSIYRARGRDDTQYF. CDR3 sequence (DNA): TGTGCCAGCAGTATATATAGGGCCAGGGGGAGGGATGATACGCAGTATTTT.

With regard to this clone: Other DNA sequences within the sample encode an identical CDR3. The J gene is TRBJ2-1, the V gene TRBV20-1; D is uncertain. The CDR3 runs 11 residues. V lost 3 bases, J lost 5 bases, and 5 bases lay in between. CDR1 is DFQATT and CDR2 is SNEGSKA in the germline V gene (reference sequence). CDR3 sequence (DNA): TGCAGTGCTAGTGGAAACAATGAGCAGTTCTTC. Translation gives CSASGNNEQFF.

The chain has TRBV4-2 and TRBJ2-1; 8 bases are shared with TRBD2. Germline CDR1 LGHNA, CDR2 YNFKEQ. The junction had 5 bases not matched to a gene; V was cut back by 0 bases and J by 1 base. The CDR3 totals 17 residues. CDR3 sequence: CASSQDSGTESYNEQFF. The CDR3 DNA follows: TGTGCCAGCAGCCAAGATAGCGGGACTGAATCCTACAATGAGCAGTTCTTC.